This TCR beta chain originates from a study of T cells in Graves' hyperthyroidism and ophthalmopathy. The study, taken as a whole, reports: Using 13 V-J features, a model discriminated ophthalmopathy from stable hyperthyroidism.

Amplified TCR beta CDR3 regions came from RNA transcripts. HTBI primers were used for first-round RT-PCR of the TCR CDR3. TCRdb re-called the multiplex PCR reads through MiXCR, storing one row per CDR3 protein. The sample shows about 370,000 distinct CDR3 sequences, approximately 16% of them seen only once. This clonotype appeared once. As yet, its antigen is unknown. V was pared by 7 bases and J by 0 bases, with 7 bases of the junction left unmatched. Germline lookup yields CDR1 SNHLY and CDR2 FYNNEI. The CDR3 length is 16 residues. The study excluded patients with uncontrolled infection, other autoimmune disease, pregnancy or lactation.

What was sequenced was blood. This chain links TRBV2 with TRBJ2-3; 10 bases line up with TRBD2. The sequence was collected from a woman aged 55 to 70 with Graves' ophthalmopathy. CDR3 in DNA: TGTGCCAGCAATGCCCCGGGACTAGCGAGCACAGATACGCAGTATTTT. The encoded protein is CASNAPGLASTDTQYF.